These 28 T cell receptor beta chains were all obtained from the same sample, sequenced in a study of cytomegalovirus exposure and HLA in healthy donors. Sequencing used immunoSEQ multiplex PCR; TCRdb keeps in-frame clones, though not all of them. The sample shows over 45,000 clones, 90% of them seen only once. Sequencing was performed on PBMCs. The receptors shown here come from a man between 18 and 35 years old in good health and CMV-seronegative.

V and J are TRBV6-1 and TRBJ2-5, with 11 bases identical to TRBD2. Trimming cost V 3 bases and J 5 bases; bases outside gene matches: 5. The CDR3 has 15 amino acids. The V gene's germline CDR1 is MNHNS and CDR2 SASEGT. CDR3 sequence (DNA): TGTGCCAGCAGTGAGGTAGCGGGAGGGAGGGAGACCCAGTACTTC. Translating it yields CASSEVAGGRETQYF.

The CDR3 DNA reads as TGCAGCGTCGAGGTTCAATCTTACGAGCAGTACTTC. This encodes CSVEVQSYEQYF. The V call is TRBV29-1, the J call TRBJ2-7; D unclear. The CDR3 covers 12 residues. Germline-derived CDR1 and CDR2 are SQVTM and ANQGSEA. With 6 bases removed from V and 4 bases from J, the gap between germline ends came to 13 bases.

The chain joins TRBV29-1 to TRBJ2-7, with 11 bases that match TRBD1. V was pared by 4 bases and J by 7 bases, with 9 bases of the junction left unmatched. This CDR3 is built from 14 residues. The V gene's germline CDR1 is SQVTM and CDR2 ANQGSEA. As DNA, the CDR3 is TGCAGCGTTGTTCTGGGACAGGGGGAAGGGGAGCAGTACTTC. The encoded protein is CSVVLGQGEGEQYF.

With respect to this clone: One end of the junction fails to match germline, which may point to a read error. The genes are TRBV7-7 and TRBJ2-2; D might be TRBD2 (6 bases). The germline gives CDR1 SSHAT, CDR2 FNYEAQ (reference sequence). The CDR3 covers 15 residues. The CDR3 loop reads CASSLAAGHTGELFF. In DNA form, the CDR3 reads TGTGCTAGCAGCTTAGCCGCGGGACACACCGGGGAGCTGTTTTTT.

V is TRBV29-1 and J is TRBJ2-7, with TRBD2 identical over 9 bases. J gave up 0 bases and V 8 bases, and 5 bases lay outside the gene matches. Germline values: CDR1 SQVTM, CDR2 ANQGSEA. The length of the CDR3 is 13 residues. The CDR3 loop reads CSTRTSDSYEQYF. The CDR3 nucleotides read TGCAGCACAAGGACTAGCGACTCCTACGAGCAGTACTTC.

The chain employs TRBV6-6 and TRBJ2-7; tentative D call: TRBD2 (6 bases). CDR3 size: 15 residues. CDR1 and CDR2 from the germline V gene are MNHNY and SVGAGI (reference sequence). Trimming removed 6 bases at V and 4 bases at J, with 19 bases between. Here the CDR3 reads CASRRQDGSVYEQYF. CDR3 coding DNA: TGTGCCAGCAGGCGGCAGGACGGGAGTGTGTACGAGCAGTACTTC.

J is TRBJ2-7 and V is TRBV27; 7 bases agree with TRBD1. The CDR3 contains 13 residues. The V and J ends lost 4 bases and 0 bases, in that order; junction bases with no gene match: 0. Per the germline V gene, CDR1 is MNHEY and CDR2 is SMNVEV (reference sequence). The CDR3 nucleotides read TGTGCCAGCAGTTGGGACAGCTCCTACGAGCAGTACTTC. Protein sequence: CASSWDSSYEQYF.

The rearrangement links TRBV4-2 to TRBJ2-2; 7 positions match TRBD1. Trimming at V came to 0 bases and at J to 6 bases, leaving 4 bases not matched to a gene. Germline values: CDR1 LGHNA, CDR2 YNFKEQ. The CDR3 is 15 amino acids. CDR3: CASSQDQGDPGELFF. The CDR3, as DNA: TGTGCCAGCAGCCAAGATCAGGGGGATCCCGGGGAGCTGTTTTTT.

V usage is TRBV19 and J usage is TRBJ2-1, with unresolved D. Germline V CDR1 and CDR2: LNHDA, SQIVND (reference sequence). The CDR3 extends over 14 amino acids. Trimming left V 6 bases short and J 7 bases short, with 16 bases between. The CDR3: CASRSPSVWNEQFF. The CDR3 DNA follows: TGTGCCAGTAGGAGTCCGTCGGTGTGGAATGAGCAGTTCTTC. The full variable domain, with the rest looked up from reference TRBV19 and TRBJ2-1, is DGGITQSPKYLFRKEGQNVTLSCEQNLNHDAMYWYRQDPGQGLRLIYYSQIVNDFQKGDIAEGYSVSREKKESFPLTVTSAQKNPTAFYLCASRSPSVWNEQFFGPGTRLTVL.

The table lists this clone with a few counts. The chain recombines TRBV11-2 with TRBJ2-7; 9 bases agree with TRBD1. The CDR3 length is 16 residues. Germline values: CDR1 SGHAT, CDR2 FQNNGV. V lost 0 bases to trimming and J lost 4 bases; unmatched junction nucleotides: 7. The CDR3 coding sequence is TGTGCCAGCAGCTTAGAGGCAGTCGGACAGGGGTACGAGCAGTACTTC. It is translated as CASSLEAVGQGYEQYF.

The sample holds one count of this clone. The chain couples TRBV28 to TRBJ2-7, with 10 bases identical to TRBD1. CDR1 is MDHEN, CDR2 SYDVKM, per germline. CDR3 size: 13 residues. Trimming removed 5 bases from V and 5 bases from J; junction bases left unmatched: 3. CDR3 loop: CASSGTGADEQYF. The CDR3 DNA reads TGTGCCAGCAGTGGGACAGGGGCGGACGAGCAGTACTTC.

This clone was seen a single time. The rearrangement joins TRBV6-1 to TRBJ2-5; TRBD2 matches 7 bases. The CDR3 contains 12 residues. J gave up 5 bases and V 9 bases, and 6 bases lay outside the gene matches. Germline CDR1 reads MNHNS; CDR2 reads SASEGT. The CDR3 DNA is TGTGCCAGTGGGGGGGTTAGCGAGACCCAGTACTTC. Translating it yields CASGGVSETQYF.

CDR3 in DNA: TGTGCCAGCAGTGCGGGCAGGGGCGGGTACAATGAGCAGTTCTTC. Protein product: CASSAGRGGYNEQFF. The V gene is TRBV6-4, the J gene TRBJ2-1; tentatively, D is TRBD1 (6 bases). The V gene's germline CDR1 is MRHNA and CDR2 SNTAGT. The V gene lost 4 bases and the J gene lost 4 bases, with 14 bases spanning the gap. CDR3 length equals 15 residues.

The gene calls are TRBV4-2 and TRBJ2-2; D unclear. The CDR3 is 14 amino acids. Trimming stripped 1 base from V and 3 bases from J, with 6 bases between. Germline lookup yields CDR1 LGHNA and CDR2 YNFKEQ. CDR3 region: CASSQAPDTGELFF. DNA of the CDR3: TGTGCCAGCAGCCAAGCGCCGGACACCGGGGAGCTGTTTTTT.

The rearrangement uses TRBV18 and TRBJ1-2; tentatively, D is TRBD1 (6 bases). V shed 5 bases and J shed 5 bases, with 21 bases lying between them. Germline V CDR1 and CDR2: KGHSH, LQKENI. CDR3 size: 16 residues. The CDR3 protein is CASSDGTKQGTYGYTF. In DNA, the CDR3 is TGTGCCAGCTCAGACGGGACCAAACAGGGCACATATGGCTACACCTTC. The whole variable domain, remainder taken from reference TRBV18 and TRBJ1-2, is NAGVMQNPRHLVRRRGQEARLRCSPMKGHSHVYWYRQLPEEGLKFMVYLQKENIIDESGMPKERFSAEFPKEGPSILRIQQVVRGDSAAYFCASSDGTKQGTYGYTFGSGTRLTVV.

This chain joins TRBV5-1 and TRBJ2-2, with TRBD2 matching 8 bases. Germline V gives CDR1 SGHRS, CDR2 YFSETQ. V shed 0 bases and J 1 base; nucleotides not matched to a gene: 2. The CDR3 has 16 amino acids. This CDR3 reads CASSLGLAGNTGELFF. The DNA for the CDR3 is TGCGCCAGCAGCTTGGGCCTAGCGGGGAACACCGGGGAGCTGTTTTTT.

This chain links TRBV9 with TRBJ1-4; D is possibly TRBD1 (6 bases). Trimming stripped 0 bases from V and 8 bases from J, with 11 bases between. The CDR3 sequence is 14 residues long. In germline, CDR1 is SGDLS, CDR2 YYNGEE. This CDR3 is CASSVGDKAEKLFF. DNA of the CDR3: TGTGCCAGCAGCGTAGGGGACAAGGCAGAAAAACTGTTTTTT.

The chain is built from TRBV9 and TRBJ2-1; TRBD2 might be the D (6 bases). Germline V gives CDR1 SGDLS, CDR2 YYNGEE. The CDR3 is made up of 15 amino acids. V lost 2 bases, J lost 1 base, and 10 bases lay in between. The CDR3 DNA follows: TGTGCCAGCAGCGTCGGGAGCGGATCCTACAATGAGCAGTTCTTC. It yields the protein CASSVGSGSYNEQFF. Combining the CDR3 with reference TRBV9 and TRBJ2-1 gives the whole variable domain DSGVTQTPKHLITATGQRVTLRCSPRSGDLSVYWYQQSLDQGLQFLIQYYNGEERAKGNILERFSAQQFPDLHSELNLSSLELGDSALYFCASSVGSGSYNEQFFGPGTRLTVL.

The V call is TRBV30, the J call TRBJ1-1, with 8 bases fitting TRBD1. J gave up 3 bases and V 2 bases, and 5 bases lay outside the gene matches. CDR1 is GTSNPN and CDR2 is SVGIG in the germline V gene (reference sequence). This CDR3 is 14 amino acids long. CDR3 bases: TGTGCCTGGAGTATGGACAGGGTCGACACTGAAGCTTTCTTT. Its translation is CAWSMDRVDTEAFF. Together with reference TRBV30 and TRBJ1-1, the CDR3 gives the full variable domain: SQTIHQWPATLVQPVGSPLSLECTVEGTSNPNLYWYRQAAGRGLQLLFYSVGIGQISSEVPQNLSASRPQDRQFILSSKKLLLSDSGFYLCAWSMDRVDTEAFFGQGTRLTVV.

V usage is TRBV9 and J usage is TRBJ2-5, with 9 positions matching TRBD2. Germline CDR1 is SGDLS and CDR2 is YYNGEE. V was pared by 5 bases and J by 3 bases, with 11 bases of the junction left unmatched. The length of the CDR3 is 16 residues. CDR3 DNA: TGTGCCAGCAGTCATAGCGGGAGAGGATTGAAAGAGACCCAGTACTTC. Translating it yields CASSHSGRGLKETQYF.

The V call is TRBV27, the J call TRBJ2-5; 7 nucleotides line up with TRBD2. Germline CDR1 and CDR2: MNHEY and SMNVEV (reference sequence). The CDR3 contains 16 residues. The V gene end was trimmed by 4 bases and the J gene end by 5 bases; junction bases not matched to a gene: 13. DNA of the CDR3: TGTGCCAGCAGTTCTCAGACTAGCTCCTATCGGGAGACCCAGTACTTC. Amino acids: CASSSQTSSYRETQYF.

This chain links TRBV18 with TRBJ2-2; D might be TRBD2 (5 bases). CDR1 and CDR2 from the germline V gene are KGHSH and LQKENI. Trimming took off 3 bases at V and 5 bases at J, with 13 bases between the two ends. The CDR3 consists of 15 residues. The CDR3 DNA reads as TGTGCCAGCTCACCGCAGGCGGGCAGAACCGGGGAGCTGTTTTTT. Protein: CASSPQAGRTGELFF.

CDR3 nucleotides: TGTGCCAGCAGCCCCAACGGTAAACTCAACACTGAAGCTTTCTTT. The encoded protein is CASSPNGKLNTEAFF. V gene TRBV7-3 combines with J gene TRBJ1-1; D remains unclear. The CDR3 runs 15 residues. Germline lookup yields CDR1 SGHTA and CDR2 FQGTGA. Trimming stripped 5 bases from V and 2 bases from J, with 15 bases between.

This clone was observed a handful of times. CDR3 in DNA: TGTGCCAGCAGTTTGGCATTCTCTGGGGCCAACGTCCTGACTTTC. Translating gives CASSLAFSGANVLTF. The V and J genes are TRBV28 and TRBJ2-6; D ambiguous. Germline lookup yields CDR1 MDHEN and CDR2 SYDVKM. V lost 3 bases to trimming and J lost 0 bases, with 6 bases between them. CDR3 length equals 15 residues.

The V and J genes are TRBV20-1 and TRBJ2-2; D is perhaps TRBD1 (6 bases). CDR3 size: 11 residues. Trimming left V 7 bases short and J 7 bases short, with 10 bases between. Germline V lookup: CDR1 DFQATT, CDR2 SNEGSKA (reference sequence). The CDR3 DNA follows: TGCAGTGGGGGGCGCGGCGGGGAGCTGTTTTTT. As protein: CSGGRGGELFF.

This clone was seen a single time. This chain uses TRBV6-5 with TRBJ2-1, with a tentative D call TRBD2 (6 bases). The CDR3 extends over 15 amino acids. The V and J ends lost 5 bases and 7 bases respectively, with 18 bases between them. Per germline, CDR1 MNHEY and CDR2 SVGAGI. CDR3 nucleotide sequence: TGTGCCAGCAGTAGGAGGGACTTAGCAGGTAATGAGCAGTTCTTC. Its translation is CASSRRDLAGNEQFF.

The CDR3 coding sequence is TGTGCCAGCAGCTTAGACGGGACTAGCACAGATACGCAGTATTTT. It is translated as CASSLDGTSTDTQYF. The chain uses TRBV7-9 and TRBJ2-3, with D perhaps matching TRBD2 (6 bases). CDR1 and CDR2 from the germline V gene are SEHNR and FQNEAQ (reference sequence). The CDR3 is 15 residues long. The germline V and J ends were trimmed by 1 base and 0 bases, with 8 bases remaining between them.

This clone was counted between two and nine times. J is TRBJ2-2 and V is TRBV18, with 11 nucleotides matching TRBD1. The V gene's germline CDR1 is KGHSH and CDR2 LQKENI. The CDR3 has 16 amino acids. V was clipped by 5 bases and J by 9 bases; unmatched bases: 11. CDR3 in amino acids: CASSTDRGRFLRELFF. In DNA, the CDR3 is TGTGCCAGCTCAACGGACAGGGGGCGTTTTCTCAGGGAGCTGTTTTTT.